This T cell receptor beta chain was captured by sequencing in a study of human T cells and chemical hapten exposure. Study summary: Patients, mostly women, had alopecia areata, alopecia totalis or alopecia universalis.

Noted time point: pre-sensitization, week 0. Treatment of the sample: therapeutic diphenylcyclopropenone sensitization with weekly scalp DPC. TCRdb re-called the RACE reads through MiXCR, storing one row per CDR3 protein. The sample shows approximately 180,000 distinct CDR3 sequences, around 30% of them seen only once. The CDR3 runs 14 residues. Germline values: CDR1 MDHEN, CDR2 SYDVKM. With V trimmed by 7 bases and J by 2 bases, 6 bases remained unmatched. The chain is built from TRBV28 and TRBJ1-1; 8 nucleotides align to TRBD1. Here the sequenced sample was whole blood, taken in connection with sensitization to the hapten diphenylcyclopropenone (DPC). The sequence derives from a woman in her twenties or thirties with alopecia areata. Some clones in this sample may be carry-over from other donors' samples. The CDR3 sequence is CASITGGPNTEAFF. CDR3 in DNA: TGTGCCAGCATTACAGGGGGGCCTAACACTGAAGCTTTCTTT.